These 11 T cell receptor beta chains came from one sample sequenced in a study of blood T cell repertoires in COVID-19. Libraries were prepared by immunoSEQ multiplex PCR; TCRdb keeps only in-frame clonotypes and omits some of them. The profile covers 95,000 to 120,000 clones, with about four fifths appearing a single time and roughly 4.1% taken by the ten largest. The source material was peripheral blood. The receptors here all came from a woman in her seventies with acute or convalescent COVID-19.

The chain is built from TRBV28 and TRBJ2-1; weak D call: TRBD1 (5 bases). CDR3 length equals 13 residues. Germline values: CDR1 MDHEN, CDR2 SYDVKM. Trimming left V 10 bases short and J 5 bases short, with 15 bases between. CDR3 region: CATKKGHDNEQFF. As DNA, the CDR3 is TGTGCCACCAAAAAGGGGCACGACAATGAGCAGTTCTTC.

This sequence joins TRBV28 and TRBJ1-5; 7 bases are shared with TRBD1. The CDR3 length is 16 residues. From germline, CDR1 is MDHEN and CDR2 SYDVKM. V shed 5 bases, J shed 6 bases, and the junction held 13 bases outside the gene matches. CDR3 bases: TGTGCCAGCAGTCTGCGGACAGGAGGAGTCGTTCAGCCCCAGCATTTT. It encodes CASSLRTGGVVQPQHF.

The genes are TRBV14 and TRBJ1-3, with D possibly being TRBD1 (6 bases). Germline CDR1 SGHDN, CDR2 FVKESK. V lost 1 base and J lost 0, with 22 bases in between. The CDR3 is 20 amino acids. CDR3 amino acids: CASSQAPGQSQRLSGNTIYF. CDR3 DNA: TGTGCCAGCAGCCAAGCCCCCGGACAGTCCCAGCGGCTCTCTGGAAACACCATATATTTT.

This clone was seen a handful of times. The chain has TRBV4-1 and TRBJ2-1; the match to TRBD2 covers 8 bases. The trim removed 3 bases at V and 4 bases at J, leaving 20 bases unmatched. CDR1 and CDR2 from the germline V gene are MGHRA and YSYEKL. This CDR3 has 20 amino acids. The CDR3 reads CASSHRGRASGHDRYNEQFF. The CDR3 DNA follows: TGCGCCAGCAGCCACCGGGGGAGGGCTAGCGGGCACGACCGATACAATGAGCAGTTCTTC.

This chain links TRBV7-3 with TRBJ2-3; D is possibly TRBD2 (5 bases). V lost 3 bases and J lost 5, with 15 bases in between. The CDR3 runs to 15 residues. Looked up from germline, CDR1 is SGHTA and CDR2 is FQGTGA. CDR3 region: CASSFGNSRGDTQYF. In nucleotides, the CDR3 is TGTGCCAGCAGCTTCGGTAATTCCCGGGGAGATACGCAGTATTTT.

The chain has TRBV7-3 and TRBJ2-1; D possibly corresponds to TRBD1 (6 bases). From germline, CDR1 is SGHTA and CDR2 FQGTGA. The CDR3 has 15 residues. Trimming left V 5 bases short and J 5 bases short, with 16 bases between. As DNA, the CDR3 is TGTGCCAGCAGCCCAACCCATCGGACAGACAATGAGCAGTTCTTC. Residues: CASSPTHRTDNEQFF.

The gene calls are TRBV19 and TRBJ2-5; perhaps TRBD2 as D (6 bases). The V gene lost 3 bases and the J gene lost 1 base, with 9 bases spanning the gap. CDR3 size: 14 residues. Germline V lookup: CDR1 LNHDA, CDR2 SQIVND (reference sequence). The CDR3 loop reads CASSISGLQETQYF. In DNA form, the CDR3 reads TGTGCCAGTAGTATTAGCGGACTCCAAGAGACCCAGTACTTC. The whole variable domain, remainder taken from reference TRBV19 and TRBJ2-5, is DGGITQSPKYLFRKEGQNVTLSCEQNLNHDAMYWYRQDPGQGLRLIYYSQIVNDFQKGDIAEGYSVSREKKESFPLTVTSAQKNPTAFYLCASSISGLQETQYFGPGTRLLVL.

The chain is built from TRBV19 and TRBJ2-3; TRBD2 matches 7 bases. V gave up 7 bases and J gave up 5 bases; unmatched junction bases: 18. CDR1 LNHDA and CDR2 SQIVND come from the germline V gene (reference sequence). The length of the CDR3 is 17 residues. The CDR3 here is CASNPAGVLVPGDTQYF. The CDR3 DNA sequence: TGTGCCAGTAATCCGGCGGGAGTATTAGTACCCGGAGATACGCAGTATTTT. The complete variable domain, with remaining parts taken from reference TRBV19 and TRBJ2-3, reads DGGITQSPKYLFRKEGQNVTLSCEQNLNHDAMYWYRQDPGQGLRLIYYSQIVNDFQKGDIAEGYSVSREKKESFPLTVTSAQKNPTAFYLCASNPAGVLVPGDTQYFGPGTRLTVL.

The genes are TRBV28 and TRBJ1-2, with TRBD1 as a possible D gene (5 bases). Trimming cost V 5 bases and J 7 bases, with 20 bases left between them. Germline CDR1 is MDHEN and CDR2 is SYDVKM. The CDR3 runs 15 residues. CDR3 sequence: CASSNIRGTLTGYTF. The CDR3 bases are TGTGCCAGCAGTAATATTCGGGGGACGCTCACTGGCTACACCTTC.

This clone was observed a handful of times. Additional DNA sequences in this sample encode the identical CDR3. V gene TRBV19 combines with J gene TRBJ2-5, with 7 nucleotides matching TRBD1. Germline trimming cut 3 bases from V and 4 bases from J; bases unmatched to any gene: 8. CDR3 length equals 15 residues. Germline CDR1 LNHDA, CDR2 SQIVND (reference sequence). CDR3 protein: CASSMRQGFGETQYF. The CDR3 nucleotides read TGTGCCAGTAGTATGCGACAGGGTTTCGGAGAGACCCAGTACTTC. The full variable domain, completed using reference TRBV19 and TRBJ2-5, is DGGITQSPKYLFRKEGQNVTLSCEQNLNHDAMYWYRQDPGQGLRLIYYSQIVNDFQKGDIAEGYSVSREKKESFPLTVTSAQKNPTAFYLCASSMRQGFGETQYFGPGTRLLVL.

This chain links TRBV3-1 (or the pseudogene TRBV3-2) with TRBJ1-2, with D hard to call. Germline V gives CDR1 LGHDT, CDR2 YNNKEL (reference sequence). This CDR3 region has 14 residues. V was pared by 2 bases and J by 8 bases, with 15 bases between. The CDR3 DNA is TGTGCCAGCAGCCAAAAAGAGCGCCGGCAGGGCTACACCTTC. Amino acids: CASSQKERRQGYTF.